Following are 15 T cell receptor beta chains from one sample sequenced in a study of shared clonotypes between healthy human individuals. Profiled with immunoSEQ multiplex PCR; TCRdb holds only in-frame clones, not every one. The sample carries millions of clones, more than 80% recorded once. Sequencing input: naive CD4+ T cells sorted from blood. Subset: CD45RA+ positively selected. The receptors come from a man in his late teens or twenties in good health.

A few counts support this clone. The sample has other DNA sequences that encode this CDR3 too. V and J are TRBV7-9 and TRBJ1-1; unclear D gene. Trimming took off 2 bases at V and 4 bases at J, with 2 bases between the two ends. Looked up from germline, CDR1 is SEHNR and CDR2 is FQNEAQ (reference sequence). CDR3 size: 11 residues. Written as DNA, the CDR3 is TGTGCCAGCAGCTTATTCACTGAAGCTTTCTTT. This codes for CASSLFTEAFF.

The CDR3 region is CASSDGSAYEQYF. DNA of the CDR3: TGTGCCAGCAGTGATGGATCAGCCTACGAGCAGTACTTC. The gene calls are TRBV6-1 and TRBJ2-7, with D unresolved. Trimming removed 3 bases at V and 2 bases at J, with 8 bases between. The CDR3 has 13 residues. Germline CDR1 reads MNHNS; CDR2 reads SASEGT.

The genes are TRBV18 and TRBJ2-6; D might be TRBD1 (6 bases). Germline CDR1 KGHSH, CDR2 LQKENI. This CDR3 comprises 17 residues. Deletions cut 6 bases from V and 1 base from J, with 16 bases between. The CDR3 sequence is CASSPGVQRSGANVLTF. CDR3 DNA sequence: TGTGCCAGCTCGCCAGGGGTACAAAGGTCTGGGGCCAACGTCCTGACTTTC.

The chain has TRBV6-4 and TRBJ1-4; D is possibly TRBD1 (5 bases). Germline V lookup: CDR1 MRHNA, CDR2 SNTAGT. This CDR3 comprises 13 residues. Trimming cost V 6 bases and J 7 bases, with 12 bases left between them. The CDR3 here is CASSPNGGEKLFF. CDR3 bases: TGTGCCAGCAGCCCTAACGGGGGTGAAAAACTGTTTTTT.

This clone was picked up a small number of times. The chain couples TRBV2 to TRBJ2-2, with 7 bases identical to TRBD2. CDR3 size: 19 residues. V gave up 3 bases and J gave up 7 bases; unmatched junction bases: 20. Germline lookup yields CDR1 SNHLY and CDR2 FYNNEI. CDR3 coding DNA: TGTGCCAGCAGTGAGGACGCTATGTTTCGCGGGAGACTTAACGGGGAGCTGTTTTTT. Protein product: CASSEDAMFRGRLNGELFF.

The rearrangement links TRBV2 to TRBJ2-5, with D unresolved. Germline V gene sequence: CDR1 SNHLY, CDR2 FYNNEI. This CDR3 contains 13 residues. The V and J ends lost 4 bases and 3 bases respectively, with 9 bases between them. CDR3 nucleotides: TGTGCCAGCAGTGTTTTCGTAGAAGAGACCCAGTACTTC. Translating gives CASSVFVEETQYF.

V and J are TRBV5-6 and TRBJ2-7; 11 nucleotides line up with TRBD1. The CDR3 length is 14 residues. V shed 6 bases and J 6 bases; nucleotides not matched to a gene: 8. Germline CDR1 reads SGHDT; CDR2 reads YYEEEE. CDR3 coding DNA: TGTGCCAGCAACCGGGACAGGGGGGGATCCGAGCAGTACTTC. It codes for CASNRDRGGSEQYF.

This clone was recorded only once. In nucleotides, the CDR3 is TGTGCCAGTAGTCAAGGGCTAGGGTACGAGCAGTACTTC. Translation gives CASSQGLGYEQYF. The chain has TRBV19 and TRBJ2-7; D is unclear. The CDR3 extends over 13 amino acids. Trimming took off 5 bases at V and 4 bases at J, with 12 bases between the two ends. Germline assignment: CDR1 LNHDA and CDR2 SQIVND (reference sequence).

The CDR3 DNA reads as TGTGCCAGCAGTGAGGGGACCAGCCTGCACAATGAGCAGTTCTTC. Protein product: CASSEGTSLHNEQFF. The V and J genes are TRBV25-1 and TRBJ2-1; D tentatively fits TRBD1 or TRBD2 (5 bases each). V was cut by 3 bases and J by 5 bases, with 14 bases left in between. The CDR3 is 15 amino acids. Germline CDR1 is MGHDK and CDR2 is SYGVNS.

The rearrangement joins TRBV7-9 to TRBJ2-7; 7 positions match TRBD1. This CDR3 is 17 amino acids long. The germline gives CDR1 SEHNR, CDR2 FQNEAQ (reference sequence). The V segment lost 2 bases and the J segment 9 bases; nucleotides outside the gene matches: 19. The CDR3 is CASSLWGDRDGSRGQYF. CDR3 nucleotide sequence: TGTGCCAGCAGCTTATGGGGAGACAGGGACGGGTCTCGGGGGCAGTACTTC.

This clone occurred a few times. Other DNA sequences from this sample encode an identical CDR3 as well. This sequence joins TRBV4-3 and TRBJ2-7, with D possibly matching TRBD2 (6 bases). Trimming removed 0 bases from V and 3 bases from J, with 6 bases in between. The CDR3 has 13 amino acids. The germline V gene has CDR1 LGHNA and CDR2 YSLEER. This CDR3 is CASSQEGGYEQYF. CDR3 nucleotide sequence: TGCGCCAGCAGCCAAGAGGGGGGCTACGAGCAGTACTTC.

This clone was recorded once. The gene calls are TRBV10-3 and TRBJ2-3, with D perhaps TRBD1 (6 bases). Germline assignment: CDR1 ENHRY and CDR2 SYGVKD. The CDR3 covers 13 residues. V was clipped by 8 bases and J by 2 bases, with 11 bases between them. In DNA form, the CDR3 reads TGTGCCATCGGGCAGGGGTTCACAGATACGCAGTATTTT. The encoded protein is CAIGQGFTDTQYF.

A word on this clone: Other DNA sequences in this specimen translate into the identical CDR3. The chain joins TRBV11-2 to TRBJ2-7; no firm D call. Trimming took off 2 bases at V and 1 base at J, with 3 bases between the two ends. The CDR3 is 12 residues long. The germline gives CDR1 SGHAT, CDR2 FQNNGV. The CDR3: CASSLISYEQYF. CDR3 DNA sequence: TGTGCCAGCAGCTTAATATCCTACGAGCAGTACTTC.

V usage is TRBV11-3 and J usage is TRBJ2-2, with 8 bases fitting TRBD2. CDR3 size: 16 residues. The V gene end was trimmed by 5 bases and the J gene end by 3 bases; junction bases not matched to a gene: 8. Germline CDR1 SGHNT, CDR2 YENEEA. The CDR3 DNA follows: TGTGCCAGCAGCCCGGGGGGGGCAAGTGACACCGGGGAGCTGTTTTTT. This codes for CASSPGGASDTGELFF.

V is TRBV5-1 and J is TRBJ1-6, with a possible D match to TRBD1 (6 bases). Germline V gives CDR1 SGHRS, CDR2 YFSETQ. Trimming left V 4 bases short and J 4 bases short, with 12 bases between. The CDR3 covers 15 residues. In nucleotides, the CDR3 is TGCGCCAGCAGCCCGGACAGCCTGTATAATTCACCCCTCCACTTT. This codes for CASSPDSLYNSPLHF.